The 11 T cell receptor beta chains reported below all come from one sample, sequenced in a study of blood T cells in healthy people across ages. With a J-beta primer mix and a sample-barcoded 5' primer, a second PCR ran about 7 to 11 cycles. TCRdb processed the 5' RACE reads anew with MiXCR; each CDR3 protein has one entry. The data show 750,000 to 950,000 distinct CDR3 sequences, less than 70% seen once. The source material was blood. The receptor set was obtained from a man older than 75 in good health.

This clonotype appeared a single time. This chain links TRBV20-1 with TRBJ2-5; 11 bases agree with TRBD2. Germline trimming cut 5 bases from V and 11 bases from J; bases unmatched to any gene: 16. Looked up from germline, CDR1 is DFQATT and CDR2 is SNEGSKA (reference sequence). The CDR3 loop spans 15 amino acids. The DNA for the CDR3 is TGCAGTGCTCAGATGCTAGCGGGAGGCCTCAATGAGCAGTACTTC. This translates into CSAQMLAGGLNEQYF.

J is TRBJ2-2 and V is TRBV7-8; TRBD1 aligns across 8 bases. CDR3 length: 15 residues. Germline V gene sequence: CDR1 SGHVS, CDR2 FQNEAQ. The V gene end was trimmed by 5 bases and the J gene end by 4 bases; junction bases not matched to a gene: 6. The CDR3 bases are TGTGCCAGCAGCCTCCGGGACAGGAGCACCGGGGAGCTGTTTTTT. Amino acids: CASSLRDRSTGELFF.

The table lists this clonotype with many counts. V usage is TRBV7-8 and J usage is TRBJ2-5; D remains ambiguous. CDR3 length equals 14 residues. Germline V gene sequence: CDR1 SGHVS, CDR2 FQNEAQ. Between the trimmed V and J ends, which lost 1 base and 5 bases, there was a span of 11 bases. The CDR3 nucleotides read TGTGCCAGCAGCTTAGACGATTTAAGGGAGACCCAGTACTTC. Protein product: CASSLDDLRETQYF.

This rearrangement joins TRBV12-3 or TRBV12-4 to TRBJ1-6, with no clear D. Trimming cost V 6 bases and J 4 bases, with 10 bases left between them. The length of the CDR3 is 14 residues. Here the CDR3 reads CASRPTRYNSPLHF. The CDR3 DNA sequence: TGTGCCAGCAGGCCGACACGGTATAATTCACCCCTCCACTTT.

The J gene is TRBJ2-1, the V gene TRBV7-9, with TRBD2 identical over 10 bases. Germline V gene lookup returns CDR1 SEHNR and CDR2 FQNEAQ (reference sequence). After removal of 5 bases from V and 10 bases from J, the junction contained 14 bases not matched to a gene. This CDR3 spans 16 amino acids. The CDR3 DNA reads TGTGCCAGCAGCCCAAAGAGCGGGAGGGCCAGGAACGAGCAGTTCTTC. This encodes CASSPKSGRARNEQFF.

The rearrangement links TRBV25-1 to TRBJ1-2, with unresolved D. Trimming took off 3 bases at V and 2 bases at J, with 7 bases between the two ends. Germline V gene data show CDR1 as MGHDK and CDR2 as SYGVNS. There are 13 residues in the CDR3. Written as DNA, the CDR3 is TGTGCCAGCAGTGATGAGAGCAACTATGGCTACACCTTC. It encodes CASSDESNYGYTF.

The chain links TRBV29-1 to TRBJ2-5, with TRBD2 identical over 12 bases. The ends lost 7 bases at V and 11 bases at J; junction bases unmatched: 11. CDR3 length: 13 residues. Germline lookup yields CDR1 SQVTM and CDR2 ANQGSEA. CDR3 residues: CSAPSGRADEQYF. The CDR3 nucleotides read TGCAGCGCGCCTAGCGGGAGGGCCGATGAGCAGTACTTC.

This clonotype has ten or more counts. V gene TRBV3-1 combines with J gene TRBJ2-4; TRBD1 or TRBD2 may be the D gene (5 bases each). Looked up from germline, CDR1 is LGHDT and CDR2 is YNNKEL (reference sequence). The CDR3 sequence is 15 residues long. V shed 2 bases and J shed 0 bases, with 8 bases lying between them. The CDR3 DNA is TGTGCCAGCAGCCAATGGGACCCAGCCAAAAACATTCAGTACTTC. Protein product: CASSQWDPAKNIQYF.

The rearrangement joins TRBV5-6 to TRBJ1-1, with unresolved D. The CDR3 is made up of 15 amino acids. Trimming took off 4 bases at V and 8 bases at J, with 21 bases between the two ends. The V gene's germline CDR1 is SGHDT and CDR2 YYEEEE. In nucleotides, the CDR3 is TGTGCCAGCAGCCCGAGACCCGACTCGAGGGAGGAAGCTTTCTTT. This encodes CASSPRPDSREEAFF. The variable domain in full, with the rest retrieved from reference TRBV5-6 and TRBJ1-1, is DAGVTQSPTHLIKTRGQQVTLRCSPKSGHDTVSWYQQALGQGPQFIFQYYEEEERQRGNFPDRFSGHQFPNYSSELNVNALLLGDSALYLCASSPRPDSREEAFFGQGTRLTVV.

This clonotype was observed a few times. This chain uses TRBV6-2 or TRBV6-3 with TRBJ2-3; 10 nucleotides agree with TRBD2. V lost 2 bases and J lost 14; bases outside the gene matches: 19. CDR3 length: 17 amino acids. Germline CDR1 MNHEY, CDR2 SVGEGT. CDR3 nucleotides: TGTGCCAGCAGTTACACAAAAGGACTAGCGGAGCACAGATACGCGTATTTT. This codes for CASSYTKGLAEHRYAYF.

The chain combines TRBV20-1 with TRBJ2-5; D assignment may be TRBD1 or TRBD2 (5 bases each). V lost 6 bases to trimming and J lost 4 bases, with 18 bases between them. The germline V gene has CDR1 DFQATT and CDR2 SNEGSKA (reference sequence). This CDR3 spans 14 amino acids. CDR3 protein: CSAPPRGSVETQYF. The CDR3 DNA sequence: TGCAGTGCCCCTCCTAGGGGTAGCGTAGAGACCCAGTACTTC.